This passage covers 24 T cell receptor beta chains from one sample sequenced in a study of PD-1 blockade in classical Hodgkin lymphoma. As to time point: cycle 4 day 1 (C4D1), after around six weeks of nivolumab. Each patient's relapse followed autologous stem cell transplantation, and brentuximab vedotin exposure varied. After thawing, PBMCs were subjected to magnetic negative selection to isolate CD8+ T cells. Assay used: immunoSEQ multiplex PCR; TCRdb lists only in-frame clones, some missing. The sample shows 3,000 to 4,000 clones, about three fifths of them seen only once. This specimen consisted of CD8+ T cells from blood, obtained before the fourth cycle of nivolumab. The receptors here all came from a human donor with classical Hodgkin lymphoma.

This clone showed up just once. The rearrangement uses TRBV5-4 and TRBJ1-6; D not resolved. V was cut by 0 bases and J by 6 bases, with 13 bases left in between. CDR3 length equals 16 residues. The germline V gene has CDR1 SGHNT and CDR2 YYREEE (reference sequence). The CDR3 nucleotides read TGTGCCAGCAGCTTGGGAGGATCGAGTGGTAATTCACCCCTCCACTTT. Translation: CASSLGGSSGNSPLHF.

V gene TRBV30 combines with J gene TRBJ1-5; no definite D call. The V and J ends lost 3 bases and 6 bases respectively, with 12 bases between them. The CDR3 is 13 residues long. From germline, CDR1 is GTSNPN and CDR2 SVGIG (reference sequence). CDR3 coding DNA: TGTGCCTGGAGCCCCTCGGGTGGTCAGCCCCAGCATTTT. Residues: CAWSPSGGQPQHF. Full variable domain (outside the CDR3, taken from reference TRBV30 and TRBJ1-5): SQTIHQWPATLVQPVGSPLSLECTVEGTSNPNLYWYRQAAGRGLQLLFYSVGIGQISSEVPQNLSASRPQDRQFILSSKKLLLSDSGFYLCAWSPSGGQPQHFGDGTRLSIL.

The V call is TRBV4-3, the J call TRBJ2-5; D possibly corresponds to TRBD2 (7 bases). The DNA end is more similar to TRBJ2-7, so the J call may be wrong. The germline V gene has CDR1 LGHNA and CDR2 YSLEER. This CDR3 is 15 amino acids long. Here the CDR3 reads CASSQDGGGAYEQYF. The DNA for the CDR3 is TGCGCCAGCAGCCAAGATGGCGGGGGCGCCTACGAGCAGTACTTC.

This clone was observed a single time. This chain uses TRBV28 with TRBJ1-5, with a possible D match to TRBD1 (5 bases). The CDR3 length is 17 residues. Germline loops: CDR1 MDHEN, CDR2 SYDVKM. V shed 3 bases and J shed 3 bases, with 18 bases lying between them. CDR3 bases: TGTGCCAGCAGTTTGTCCTTGCTGGGGGGGATCAATCAGCCCCAGCATTTT. This translates into CASSLSLLGGINQPQHF.

The chain couples TRBV11-2 to TRBJ1-4, with TRBD1 matching over 7 bases. V shed 5 bases and J 8 bases; nucleotides not matched to a gene: 5. The CDR3 runs to 13 residues. CDR1 and CDR2 from the germline V gene are SGHAT and FQNNGV. CDR3 DNA sequence: TGTGCCAGCAGCCCCCCGACAGGGGAAAAACTGTTTTTT. Translating gives CASSPPTGEKLFF.

CDR3 sequence (DNA): TGTGCCAGCAGTCCCATCTGGGGTACAGACAATGAGCAGTTCTTC. It yields the protein CASSPIWGTDNEQFF. J is TRBJ2-1 and V is TRBV27; the D is unclear. Germline values: CDR1 MNHEY, CDR2 SMNVEV (reference sequence). This CDR3 region has 15 residues. Trimming shortened V by 5 bases and J by 5 bases, and 16 bases separated the two germline ends.

The gene calls are TRBV4-2 and TRBJ2-7; tentatively, D is TRBD2 (5 bases). Trimming shortened V by 0 bases and J by 0 bases, and 18 bases separated the two germline ends. This CDR3 is built from 18 residues. The germline gives CDR1 LGHNA, CDR2 YNFKEQ. As DNA, the CDR3 is TGTGCCAGCAGCCAAGATCCATTCCCCGGTGGGAGCTCCTACGAGCAGTACTTC. Translating gives CASSQDPFPGGSSYEQYF.

The gene calls are TRBV5-4 and TRBJ2-2; D is uncertain. The germline V gene has CDR1 SGHNT and CDR2 YYREEE (reference sequence). The CDR3 loop spans 16 amino acids. The ends were cut back, 4 bases at V and 6 bases at J, with 19 bases in the middle. CDR3 loop: CASSQDRASRAGELFF. The DNA for the CDR3 is TGTGCCAGCAGCCAAGATAGAGCCAGCCGTGCCGGGGAGCTGTTTTTT. The full variable domain, in which reference TRBV5-4 and TRBJ2-2 provide the parts outside the CDR3, is ETGVTQSPTHLIKTRGQQVTLRCSSQSGHNTVSWYQQALGQGPQFIFQYYREEENGRGNFPPRFSGLQFPNYSSELNVNALELDDSALYLCASSQDRASRAGELFFGEGSRLTVL.

The genes are TRBV4-3 and TRBJ2-7; D gene unclear. Germline CDR1 and CDR2: LGHNA and YSLEER. The ends were cut back, 0 bases at V and 2 bases at J, with 11 bases in the middle. The CDR3 has 15 amino acids. CDR3 in amino acids: CASSQDYHGTYEQYF. CDR3 in DNA: TGCGCCAGCAGCCAAGATTACCACGGAACCTACGAGCAGTACTTC.

The rearrangement joins TRBV4-2 to TRBJ1-1; no firm D call. The CDR3 covers 15 residues. V lost 5 bases and J 0 bases, leaving 13 bases between the germline ends. Germline assignment: CDR1 LGHNA and CDR2 YNFKEQ. CDR3 nucleotides: TGTGCCAGCAGCTTGTCCTCGGGCTTGAACACTGAAGCTTTCTTT. This codes for CASSLSSGLNTEAFF.

By proportion, this clone is hyperexpanded (1% or more). The V and J genes are TRBV6-5 and TRBJ1-2, with a tentative D call TRBD1 (5 bases). Per germline, CDR1 MNHEY and CDR2 SVGAGI. This CDR3 has 14 residues. V was pared by 5 bases and J by 2 bases, with 12 bases between. CDR3 sequence (DNA): TGTGCCAGCAGTGACACAGCAGGGAACTATGGCTACACCTTC. Protein product: CASSDTAGNYGYTF.

V gene TRBV9 combines with J gene TRBJ2-7, with TRBD2 identical over 8 bases. V lost 2 bases and J lost 2; bases outside the gene matches: 6. Looked up from germline, CDR1 is SGDLS and CDR2 is YYNGEE. The CDR3 is 15 residues long. As DNA, the CDR3 is TGTGCCAGCAGCGTTTTTAGCGGGGACACCTACGAGCAGTACTTC. Translating gives CASSVFSGDTYEQYF.

The chain recombines TRBV7-3 with TRBJ1-2, with a tentative D call TRBD1 (6 bases). V was trimmed by 0 bases and J by 1 base, leaving 12 bases between them. The germline V gene encodes CDR1 SGHTA and CDR2 FQGTGA. The CDR3 loop spans 16 amino acids. The CDR3 DNA follows: TGTGCCAGCAGCTTAACGTACAGGGACAATAACTATGGCTACACCTTC. Translation gives CASSLTYRDNNYGYTF.

This clone was picked up one time. The chain has TRBV7-6 and TRBJ2-1; TRBD2 aligns across 13 bases. Germline V gives CDR1 SGHVS, CDR2 FNYEAQ. V gave up 1 base and J gave up 10 bases; unmatched junction bases: 7. The CDR3 spans 16 residues. The CDR3 DNA sequence: TGTGCCAGCAGCTTAGGGACTAGCGGGAGCTTAAGCGAGCAGTTCTTC. As protein: CASSLGTSGSLSEQFF. The full variable domain, with the rest looked up from reference TRBV7-6 and TRBJ2-1, is GAGVSQSPRYKVTKRGQDVALRCDPISGHVSLYWYRQALGQGPEFLTYFNYEAQQDKSGLPNDRFSAERPEGSISTLTIQRTEQRDSAMYRCASSLGTSGSLSEQFFGPGTRLTVL.

This clone qualifies as medium-sized (0.01 to 0.1%). The chain recombines TRBV18 with TRBJ2-7; D is possibly TRBD1 (6 bases). Looked up from germline, CDR1 is KGHSH and CDR2 is LQKENI. This CDR3 spans 17 amino acids. Between the trimmed V and J ends, which lost 0 bases and 2 bases, there was a span of 17 bases. Written as DNA, the CDR3 is TGTGCCAGCTCACCACCTTTCAGTCTTACAGGGCCCTACGAGCAGTACTTC. It specifies CASSPPFSLTGPYEQYF.

The V gene is TRBV14, the J gene TRBJ2-3; D ambiguous. Germline V gene lookup returns CDR1 SGHDN and CDR2 FVKESK. V lost 0 bases, J lost 4 bases, and 20 bases lay in between. The CDR3 has 18 residues. The CDR3 sequence is CASSQDLFRVGSADTQYF. The DNA of the CDR3 is TGTGCCAGCAGCCAAGACCTTTTTAGAGTAGGTTCCGCAGATACGCAGTATTTT.

The chain links TRBV9 to TRBJ2-5, with D perhaps given as TRBD1 or TRBD2 (5 bases each). The V gene's germline CDR1 is SGDLS and CDR2 YYNGEE. The germline V and J ends were trimmed by 3 bases and 10 bases, with 16 bases remaining between them. This CDR3 has 13 residues. The CDR3 region is CASSEGPPWNQYF. The CDR3 DNA is TGTGCCAGCAGCGAGGGACCCCCCTGGAACCAGTACTTC.

The chain couples TRBV7-2 to TRBJ2-1; the match to TRBD2 covers 11 bases. V shed 3 bases, J shed 8 bases, and the junction held 6 bases outside the gene matches. The germline CDR1 and CDR2 sequences are SGHTA and FQGNSA. The CDR3 extends over 15 amino acids. In DNA form, the CDR3 reads TGTGCCAGCAGCTTTGGTAGCGGGGGGGCCGATGAGCAGTTCTTC. Translating it yields CASSFGSGGADEQFF.

This sequence joins TRBV6-5 and TRBJ2-2; D gene unclear. Trimming shortened V by 4 bases and J by 4 bases, and 7 bases separated the two germline ends. The CDR3 sequence is 13 residues long. CDR1 is MNHEY, CDR2 SVGAGI, per germline. CDR3 sequence reads: CASSFWVTGELFF. CDR3 coding DNA: TGTGCCAGCAGTTTCTGGGTCACCGGGGAGCTGTTTTTT.

This clone qualifies as medium-sized (0.01 to 0.1%). The chain couples TRBV27 to TRBJ2-7; D is undetermined. This CDR3 comprises 14 residues. V was cut by 6 bases and J by 0 bases, with 12 bases left in between. Germline-derived CDR1 and CDR2 are MNHEY and SMNVEV (reference sequence). The CDR3 sequence is CASSPTHSSYEQYF. The CDR3 DNA sequence: TGTGCCAGCAGCCCCACTCATAGCTCCTACGAGCAGTACTTC.

CDR3 in DNA: TGTGCAATCTCCAGGGGGAACACTGAAGCTTTCTTT. Its translation is CAISRGNTEAFF. The V gene is TRBV4-2, the J gene TRBJ1-1; possible D gene TRBD1, 6 bases. CDR1 LGHNA and CDR2 YNFKEQ come from the germline V gene. This CDR3 is built from 12 residues.

In its sample, this clone ranks as medium-sized. This sequence joins TRBV6-6 and TRBJ2-1, with 7 bases matching TRBD1. This CDR3 is 12 amino acids long. The V gene end was trimmed by 10 bases and the J gene end by 4 bases; junction bases not matched to a gene: 4. CDR1 MNHNY and CDR2 SVGAGI come from the germline V gene (reference sequence). The CDR3 spells CATVTGYNEQFF. The CDR3 DNA reads TGTGCCACCGTGACAGGGTACAATGAGCAGTTCTTC.

The chain couples TRBV19 to TRBJ2-1; no clear D. Trimming pared 5 bases from V and 6 bases from J, leaving 8 bases between. The CDR3 extends over 12 amino acids. Germline-derived CDR1 and CDR2 are LNHDA and SQIVND (reference sequence). The CDR3 DNA sequence: TGTGCCAGTAGTGACTTATTCAATGAGCAGTTCTTC. Amino acid sequence: CASSDLFNEQFF.

V usage is TRBV15 and J usage is TRBJ2-1, with D possibly TRBD1 on 6 matching bases. This CDR3 has 16 residues. The V gene's germline CDR1 is LNHNV and CDR2 YYDKDF (reference sequence). Trimming left V 1 base short and J 1 base short, with 11 bases between. The CDR3 protein is CATSRAQGRSYNEQFF. CDR3 nucleotides: TGTGCCACCAGCAGAGCGCAGGGGCGATCCTACAATGAGCAGTTCTTC.